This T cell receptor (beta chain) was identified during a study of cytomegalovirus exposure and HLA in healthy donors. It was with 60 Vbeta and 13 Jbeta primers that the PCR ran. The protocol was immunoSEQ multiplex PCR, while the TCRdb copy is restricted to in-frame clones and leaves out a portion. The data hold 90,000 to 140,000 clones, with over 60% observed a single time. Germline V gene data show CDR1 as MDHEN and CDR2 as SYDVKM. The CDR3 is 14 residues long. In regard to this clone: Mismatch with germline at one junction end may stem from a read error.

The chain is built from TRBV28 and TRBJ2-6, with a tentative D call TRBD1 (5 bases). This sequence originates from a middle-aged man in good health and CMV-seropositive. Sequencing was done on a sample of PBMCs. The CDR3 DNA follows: TGTGCCAGCAGGGCGTTCTCTGGGGCCAACGGCCTGACTTTC. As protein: CASRAFSGANGLTF.